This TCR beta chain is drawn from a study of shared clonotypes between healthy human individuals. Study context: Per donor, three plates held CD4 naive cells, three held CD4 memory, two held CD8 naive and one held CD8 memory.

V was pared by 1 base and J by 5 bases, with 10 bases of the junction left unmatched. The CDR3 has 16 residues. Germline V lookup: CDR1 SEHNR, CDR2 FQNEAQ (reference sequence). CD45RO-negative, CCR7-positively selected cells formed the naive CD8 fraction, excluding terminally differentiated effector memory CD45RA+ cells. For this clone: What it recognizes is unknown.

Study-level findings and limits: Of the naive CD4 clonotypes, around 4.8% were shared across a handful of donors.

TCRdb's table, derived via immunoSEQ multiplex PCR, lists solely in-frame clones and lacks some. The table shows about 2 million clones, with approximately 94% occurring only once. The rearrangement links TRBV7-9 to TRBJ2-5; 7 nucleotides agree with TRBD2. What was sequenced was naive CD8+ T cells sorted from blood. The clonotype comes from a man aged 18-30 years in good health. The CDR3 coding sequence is TGTGCCAGCAGCTTAGGGTGGGCGGGAGATACGGAGACCCAGTACTTC. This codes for CASSLGWAGDTETQYF.